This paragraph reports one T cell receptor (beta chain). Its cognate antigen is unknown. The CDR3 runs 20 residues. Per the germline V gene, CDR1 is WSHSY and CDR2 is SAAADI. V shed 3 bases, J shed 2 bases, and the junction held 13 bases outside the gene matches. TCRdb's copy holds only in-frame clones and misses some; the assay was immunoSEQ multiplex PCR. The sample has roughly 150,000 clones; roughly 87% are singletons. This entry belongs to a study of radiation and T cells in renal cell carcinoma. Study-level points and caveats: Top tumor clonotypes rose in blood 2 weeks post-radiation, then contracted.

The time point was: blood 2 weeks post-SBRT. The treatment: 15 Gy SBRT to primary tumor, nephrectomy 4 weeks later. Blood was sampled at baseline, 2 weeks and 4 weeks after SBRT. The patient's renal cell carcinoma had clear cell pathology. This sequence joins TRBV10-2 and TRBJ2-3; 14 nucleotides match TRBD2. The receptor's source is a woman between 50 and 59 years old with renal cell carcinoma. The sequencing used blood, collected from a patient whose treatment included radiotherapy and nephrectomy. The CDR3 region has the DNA TGCGCCAGCAGTGATGTGGGACTAGCGGGGGCCTACTGGAACACAGATACGCAGTATTTT. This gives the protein CASSDVGLAGAYWNTDTQYF.